Below, 31 T cell receptor beta chains from the same sample are listed, as sequenced in a study of siplizumab effects on memory and regulatory T cells. Clones were sequenced by immunoSEQ multiplex PCR, and TCRdb holds only the in-frame ones, with some missing. The sample gives some 100,000 clones, about 92% of which show up once; around 0.75% is in the top ten. The sequenced sample consisted of Tregs sorted from blood. The receptors come from a human donor in good health.

The chain joins TRBV27 to TRBJ1-2; D call uncertain. Germline CDR1 MNHEY, CDR2 SMNVEV (reference sequence). The V and J ends lost 6 bases and 5 bases respectively, with 16 bases between them. CDR3 length: 14 amino acids. The CDR3 here is CASRPGAARYGYTF. The CDR3 DNA reads TGTGCCAGCAGACCAGGAGCGGCGAGGTATGGCTACACCTTC.

The chain recombines TRBV11-2 with TRBJ2-5, with D possibly being TRBD2 (5 bases). V was pared by 4 bases and J by 1 base, with 19 bases between. The CDR3 spans 17 residues. Germline CDR1 reads SGHAT; CDR2 reads FQNNGV. The CDR3 bases are TGTGCCAGCAGCTCCACTCGTCGGACGAGCGGCCAAGAGACCCAGTACTTC. Translated: CASSSTRRTSGQETQYF.

The chain uses TRBV23-1 and TRBJ2-2; unclear D gene. TRBV23-1 is filed as an ORF, its function uncertain. The CDR3 sequence is 15 residues long. V shed 10 bases and J shed 0 bases, with 15 bases lying between them. The CDR3: CATKSEPPNTGELFF. Written as DNA, the CDR3 is TGCGCCACTAAATCAGAACCGCCGAACACCGGGGAGCTGTTTTTT.

J is TRBJ1-6 and V is TRBV6-1; the D is unclear. This CDR3 has 15 residues. Between the trimmed V and J ends, which lost 8 bases and 3 bases, there was a span of 14 bases. Germline V gene sequence: CDR1 MNHNS, CDR2 SASEGT. The CDR3 here is CASSQKQIYNSPLHF. CDR3 coding DNA: TGTGCCAGCTCTCAAAAACAGATCTATAATTCACCCCTCCACTTT.

The sample holds a few counts of this clone. Other nucleotide sequences from this sample produce the same CDR3. The V gene is TRBV10-3, the J gene TRBJ2-7, with 8 bases aligning to TRBD2. The ends lost 8 bases at V and 0 bases at J; junction bases unmatched: 9. The CDR3 is made up of 15 amino acids. CDR1 ENHRY and CDR2 SYGVKD come from the germline V gene. CDR3 in amino acids: CAISGGRGSSYEQYF. The CDR3, as DNA: TGTGCCATCTCGGGGGGGCGAGGTAGCTCCTACGAGCAGTACTTC.

The genes are TRBV10-3 and TRBJ2-1; D unresolved. From germline, CDR1 is ENHRY and CDR2 SYGVKD. CDR3 length: 13 amino acids. V was trimmed by 9 bases and J by 7 bases, leaving 16 bases between them. CDR3 protein: CAIKAASENEQFF. In DNA, the CDR3 is TGTGCCATAAAGGCGGCTAGTGAGAATGAGCAGTTCTTC.

This chain connects TRBV18 to TRBJ2-1, with D uncertain. Per germline, CDR1 KGHSH and CDR2 LQKENI. V was clipped by 3 bases and J by 5 bases, with 11 bases between them. This CDR3 has 14 amino acids. The CDR3 reads CASSPPNSDNEQFF. In nucleotides, the CDR3 is TGTGCCAGCTCACCGCCTAATTCGGACAATGAGCAGTTCTTC.

This chain joins TRBV6-6 and TRBJ1-3; TRBD1 agrees at 7 bases. V was clipped by 6 bases and J by 8 bases; unmatched bases: 16. This CDR3 is built from 16 residues. The germline CDR1 and CDR2 sequences are MNHNY and SVGAGI (reference sequence). DNA of the CDR3: TGTGCCAGCAGAGAAAGCGGTATATCAGGGGGATACACCATATATTTT. It yields the protein CASRESGISGGYTIYF.

V and J are TRBV7-9 and TRBJ2-1, with 8 bases that match TRBD2. CDR1 is SEHNR and CDR2 is FQNEAQ in the germline V gene (reference sequence). V shed 6 bases and J 7 bases; nucleotides not matched to a gene: 11. This CDR3 has 15 amino acids. As DNA, the CDR3 is TGTGCCAGCAGGAAGGTGTCTAGCGGGTCTAATGAGCAGTTCTTC. Its protein product is CASRKVSSGSNEQFF.

J is TRBJ2-1 and V is TRBV6-5, with 8 bases aligning to TRBD1. Germline CDR1 is MNHEY and CDR2 is SVGAGI. The junction had 9 bases not matched to a gene; V was cut back by 6 bases and J by 8 bases. The CDR3 sequence is 14 residues long. The CDR3 bases are TGTGCCAGCAGCAGGGGGCGTCGGTCGGATGAGCAGTTCTTC. It translates to CASSRGRRSDEQFF.

The chain links TRBV18 to TRBJ2-3, with 11 positions matching TRBD1. The CDR3 length is 17 residues. Per germline, CDR1 KGHSH and CDR2 LQKENI. Losses at the gene ends were 1 base for V and 3 bases for J; bases not matched to a gene: 6. Here the CDR3 reads CASSPLTGTGGTDTQYF. DNA of the CDR3: TGTGCCAGCTCACCACTGACAGGGACAGGGGGGACAGATACGCAGTATTTT. The full variable domain, with the rest looked up from reference TRBV18 and TRBJ2-3, is NAGVMQNPRHLVRRRGQEARLRCSPMKGHSHVYWYRQLPEEGLKFMVYLQKENIIDESGMPKERFSAEFPKEGPSILRIQQVVRGDSAAYFCASSPLTGTGGTDTQYFGPGTRLTVL.

The V and J genes are TRBV2 and TRBJ1-1, with D uncertain. With 9 bases removed from V and 1 base from J, the gap between germline ends came to 6 bases. The CDR3 loop spans 11 amino acids. Per the germline V gene, CDR1 is SNHLY and CDR2 is FYNNEI. CDR3 sequence (DNA): TGTGCCAGTAGACCGAACACTGAAGCTTTCTTT. This gives the protein CASRPNTEAFF.

This chain joins TRBV5-4 and TRBJ2-1, with D perhaps TRBD1 or TRBD2 (5 bases each). Looked up from germline, CDR1 is SGHNT and CDR2 is YYREEE (reference sequence). This CDR3 is built from 13 residues. V lost 4 bases and J lost 5, with 10 bases in between. CDR3: CASSPGPHNEQFF. The CDR3, as DNA: TGTGCCAGCAGCCCGGGACCCCACAATGAGCAGTTCTTC. Using reference TRBV5-4 and TRBJ2-1 for the parts outside the CDR3, the full variable domain is ETGVTQSPTHLIKTRGQQVTLRCSSQSGHNTVSWYQQALGQGPQFIFQYYREEENGRGNFPPRFSGLQFPNYSSELNVNALELDDSALYLCASSPGPHNEQFFGPGTRLTVL.

The rearrangement joins TRBV5-1 to TRBJ2-5, with 11 bases lining up with TRBD2. V lost 6 bases to trimming and J lost 5 bases; unmatched junction nucleotides: 6. The CDR3 runs to 14 residues. CDR1 is SGHRS, CDR2 YFSETQ, per germline. Here the CDR3 reads CASKRLAGQETQYF. In DNA form, the CDR3 reads TGCGCCAGCAAACGACTAGCGGGACAGGAGACCCAGTACTTC.

This rearrangement joins TRBV2 to TRBJ1-1, with no clear D. From germline, CDR1 is SNHLY and CDR2 FYNNEI. This CDR3 is 13 amino acids long. With 1 base removed from V and 2 bases from J, the gap between germline ends came to 5 bases. The CDR3 bases are TGTGCCAGCAGTGAAGACAGTAACACTGAAGCTTTCTTT. It encodes CASSEDSNTEAFF.

The rearrangement links TRBV12-5 to TRBJ2-2; either TRBD1 or TRBD2 may fit D (5 bases each). The V and J ends lost 6 bases and 6 bases respectively, with 20 bases between them. The CDR3 has 16 amino acids. Germline V lookup: CDR1 LGHNT, CDR2 FRNRAP. The CDR3 DNA reads TGTGCTAGTGGGATTCCCGGGACCTGGGGCGCCGGGGAGCTGTTTTTT. Its translation is CASGIPGTWGAGELFF. Based on the CDR3 plus reference TRBV12-5 and TRBJ2-2, the full variable domain is DARVTQTPRHKVTEMGQEVTMRCQPILGHNTVFWYRQTMMQGLELLAYFRNRAPLDDSGMPKDRFSAEMPDATLATLKIQPSEPRDSAVYFCASGIPGTWGAGELFFGEGSRLTVL.

The chain is built from TRBV13 and TRBJ2-3; a weak D match, TRBD2 (5 bases). Germline-derived CDR1 and CDR2 are PRHDT and FYEKMQ (reference sequence). This CDR3 is 16 amino acids long. Trimming took off 4 bases at V and 2 bases at J, with 16 bases between the two ends. The CDR3 region has the DNA TGTGCCAGCAGCTCCGGACTCGGCAGTATCACAGATACGCAGTATTTT. This gives the protein CASSSGLGSITDTQYF.

V is TRBV18 and J is TRBJ1-3; D is possibly TRBD1 (6 bases). Germline assignment: CDR1 KGHSH and CDR2 LQKENI. CDR3 length: 16 residues. V was shortened by 0 bases and J by 3 bases, with 12 bases between the two germline ends. The DNA of the CDR3 is TGTGCCAGCTCACCACCGAACAGGGATGGTGGAAACACCATATATTTT. As protein: CASSPPNRDGGNTIYF.

V gene TRBV11-2 combines with J gene TRBJ2-7; TRBD1 aligns across 8 bases. The CDR3 has 15 residues. V lost 3 bases to trimming and J lost 1 base; unmatched junction nucleotides: 5. Germline V lookup: CDR1 SGHAT, CDR2 FQNNGV. This CDR3 is CASSFQGAGSYEQYF. The CDR3 nucleotides are TGTGCCAGCAGCTTCCAGGGGGCGGGATCCTACGAGCAGTACTTC.

The J gene is TRBJ2-1, the V gene TRBV6-5, with 9 bases that match TRBD2. This CDR3 contains 14 residues. After removal of 10 bases from V and 2 bases from J, the junction contained 6 bases not matched to a gene. Germline V gene lookup returns CDR1 MNHEY and CDR2 SVGAGI. The CDR3 sequence: CATSGTAAYNEQFF. The CDR3 nucleotides are TGTGCCACTAGCGGGACCGCCGCCTACAATGAGCAGTTCTTC.

This rearrangement joins TRBV6-5 to TRBJ1-1; no clear D gene. This CDR3 is 13 amino acids long. The germline V gene encodes CDR1 MNHEY and CDR2 SVGAGI. Trimming removed 8 bases at V and 0 bases at J, with 10 bases between. CDR3 protein: CASSRGLNTEAFF. CDR3 nucleotides: TGTGCCAGCTCGCGGGGATTGAACACTGAAGCTTTCTTT.

Here the CDR3 reads CASMAVLFYGYTF. Written as DNA, the CDR3 is TGTGCCAGCATGGCAGTCCTCTTCTATGGCTACACCTTC. The chain uses TRBV6-1 and TRBJ1-2; D remains ambiguous. Germline V CDR1 and CDR2: MNHNS, SASEGT. V dropped 7 bases and J dropped 4 bases, with 13 bases sitting between them. CDR3 length: 13 residues.

J is TRBJ2-1 and V is TRBV7-2; 7 bases map to TRBD2. The CDR3 totals 16 residues. The junction had 11 bases not matched to a gene; V was cut back by 5 bases and J by 4 bases. Germline lookup yields CDR1 SGHTA and CDR2 FQGNSA. CDR3 residues: CASSGRVSGFYNEQFF. The CDR3 region has the DNA TGTGCCAGCAGCGGTCGGGTTAGCGGGTTTTACAATGAGCAGTTCTTC.

The V call is TRBV5-1, the J call TRBJ1-5, with D hard to call. Germline values: CDR1 SGHRS, CDR2 YFSETQ. V dropped 0 bases and J dropped 4 bases, with 8 bases sitting between them. The CDR3 is made up of 14 amino acids. The CDR3 bases are TGCGCCAGCAGCTTGGAGGGCATTAATCAGCCCCAGCATTTT. Protein sequence: CASSLEGINQPQHF.

The chain is built from TRBV14 and TRBJ1-2, with 7 nucleotides matching TRBD1. Trimming removed 8 bases from V and 3 bases from J; junction bases left unmatched: 12. Germline V CDR1 and CDR2: SGHDN, FVKESK. CDR3 length: 15 residues. In DNA form, the CDR3 reads TGTGCCAGCTCCTCAGGGGGGATCCGGTACTATGGCTACACCTTC. Translation: CASSSGGIRYYGYTF. Looking up the rest from reference TRBV14 and TRBJ1-2 gives the full variable domain: EAGVTQFPSHSVIEKGQTVTLRCDPISGHDNLYWYRRVMGKEIKFLLHFVKESKQDESGMPNNRFLAERTGGTYSTLKVQPAELEDSGVYFCASSSGGIRYYGYTFGSGTRLTVV.

V is TRBV11-2 and J is TRBJ2-1; 10 bases map to TRBD1. V shed 4 bases and J 9 bases; nucleotides not matched to a gene: 6. Germline assignment: CDR1 SGHAT and CDR2 FQNNGV. This CDR3 has 14 residues. The CDR3 loop is CASSWDRGVGEQFF. In nucleotides, the CDR3 is TGTGCCAGCAGCTGGGACAGGGGAGTGGGTGAGCAGTTCTTC.

This clone came up once. This chain links TRBV6-6 with TRBJ1-2, with 7 bases lining up with TRBD1. The CDR3 is 16 amino acids. Germline V gene lookup returns CDR1 MNHNY and CDR2 SVGAGI (reference sequence). J was trimmed by 0 bases and V by 4 bases; bases with no gene match: 8. The CDR3 is CASSSPFQGANYGYTF. For the CDR3, the DNA is TGTGCCAGCAGTTCCCCGTTCCAGGGGGCTAACTATGGCTACACCTTC.

The J gene is TRBJ2-1, the V gene TRBV5-6, with 9 bases that match TRBD2. V gave up 3 bases and J gave up 4 bases; unmatched junction bases: 11. In germline, CDR1 is SGHDT, CDR2 YYEEEE. The CDR3 runs 17 residues. The CDR3 spells CASSSPELAGLYNEQFF. CDR3 nucleotides: TGTGCCAGCAGCTCCCCCGAACTAGCGGGCCTATACAATGAGCAGTTCTTC.

This clone came up a few times. This chain uses TRBV19 with TRBJ1-2; the match to TRBD1 covers 7 bases. V was clipped by 3 bases and J by 2 bases; unmatched bases: 0. Germline values: CDR1 LNHDA, CDR2 SQIVND (reference sequence). CDR3 length: 13 amino acids. The CDR3 bases are TGTGCCAGTAGTATGGGACAGAACTATGGCTACACCTTC. Its translation: CASSMGQNYGYTF.

V is TRBV5-5 and J is TRBJ2-7, with D uncertain. The CDR3 runs to 15 residues. The germline CDR1 and CDR2 sequences are SGHKS and YYEKEE (reference sequence). Trimming removed 4 bases at V and 0 bases at J, with 14 bases between. The CDR3 coding sequence is TGTGCCAGCAGCCCGTTAGGCTCGGGCTCCTACGAGCAGTACTTC. Protein sequence: CASSPLGSGSYEQYF.

The chain links TRBV7-9 to TRBJ1-1; D gene unclear. Trimming pared 5 bases from V and 1 base from J, leaving 20 bases between. The germline gives CDR1 SEHNR, CDR2 FQNEAQ (reference sequence). The CDR3 contains 17 residues. CDR3 region: CASSLDVKVNTNTEAFF. The CDR3 coding sequence is TGTGCCAGCAGCCTCGATGTTAAAGTTAATACGAACACTGAAGCTTTCTTT.